The 10 T cell receptor beta chains below were found in one sample sequenced in a study of T cells in Graves' hyperthyroidism and ophthalmopathy. RNA transcripts served as the template for amplifying TCR beta CDR3 regions. The primer set for the first-round RT-PCR of the TCR CDR3 was HTBI. From the multiplex PCR reads, TCRdb called clonotypes with MiXCR, one entry per CDR3 protein. The table includes about half a million distinct CDR3 sequences, around 20% detected once. Specimen: blood. These receptors originate from a man aged 35 to 55 with Graves' ophthalmopathy.

V is TRBV19 and J is TRBJ2-1, with TRBD1 matching 7 bases. There are 13 residues in the CDR3. The germline CDR1 and CDR2 sequences are LNHDA and SQIVND (reference sequence). With V trimmed by 6 bases and J by 6 bases, 5 bases remained unmatched. This CDR3 reads CASRNRGFNEQFF. The CDR3 region has the DNA TGTGCCAGTAGGAACAGGGGTTTCAATGAGCAGTTCTTC.

This clonotype has at least ten counts. The chain carries TRBV5-1 and TRBJ2-3, with TRBD2 matching over 8 bases. Per the germline V gene, CDR1 is SGHRS and CDR2 is YFSETQ. V was pared by 1 base and J by 5 bases, with 9 bases of the junction left unmatched. CDR3 length equals 16 residues. CDR3 coding DNA: TGCGCCAGCAGCTTGTCGACGGGAGGGCCGTTAGATACGCAGTATTTT. Protein product: CASSLSTGGPLDTQYF.

This clonotype was seen at least ten times. The V gene is TRBV6-1, the J gene TRBJ1-1, with a possible D match to TRBD1 (6 bases). Germline-derived CDR1 and CDR2 are MNHNS and SASEGT. Trimming removed 3 bases from V and 7 bases from J, with 18 bases in between. The CDR3 totals 15 residues. CDR3 in amino acids: CASSDSNRARGEAFF. The CDR3, as DNA: TGTGCCAGCAGTGACTCCAACAGGGCTCGCGGTGAAGCTTTCTTT.

Notes on this clonotype: Being one base from a much bigger clone, this may be a read error. This chain uses TRBV12-3 or TRBV12-4 with TRBJ2-2; 15 nucleotides line up with TRBD2. This CDR3 comprises 18 residues. CDR3 residues: CVSSWTSGGAVGRGELFF. CDR3 sequence (DNA): TGTGTCAGCAGTTGGACTAGCGGGGGGGCCGTCGGGCGCGGGGAGCTGTTTTTT.

This clonotype was picked up a small number of times. The chain recombines TRBV5-1 with TRBJ2-3; 11 nucleotides agree with TRBD2. Per the germline V gene, CDR1 is SGHRS and CDR2 is YFSETQ. The length of the CDR3 is 16 residues. Trimming cost V 4 bases and J 2 bases; bases outside gene matches: 6. CDR3 amino acids: CASSLLSGGATDTQYF. The CDR3 DNA is TGCGCCAGCAGCCTCCTTAGCGGGGGGGCCACAGATACGCAGTATTTT.

The sample holds a few counts of this clonotype. The CDR3 reads CSARDALGLDTQYF. CDR3 DNA sequence: TGCAGTGCTAGAGACGCTTTGGGGTTAGATACGCAGTATTTT. This chain uses TRBV20-1 with TRBJ2-3; D ambiguous. Germline lookup yields CDR1 DFQATT and CDR2 SNEGSKA (reference sequence). CDR3 length: 14 amino acids. Deletions cut 0 bases from V and 5 bases from J, with 12 bases between.

The rearrangement joins TRBV7-9 to TRBJ1-2; D gene ambiguous. This CDR3 contains 16 residues. Trimming pared 5 bases from V and 1 base from J, leaving 17 bases between. Germline CDR1 SEHNR, CDR2 FQNEAQ (reference sequence). Here the CDR3 reads CASSTSGRQNNYGYTF. The CDR3 bases are TGTGCCAGCAGCACCTCTGGTAGGCAGAATAACTATGGCTACACCTTC.

There are a few counts of this clonotype. The chain couples TRBV5-8 to TRBJ1-2; 7 nucleotides match TRBD1. CDR1 and CDR2 (germline): SGHTS, YDEGEE. This CDR3 region has 15 residues. Unmatched junction bases numbered 14, after V lost 5 bases and J lost 7 bases. CDR3 DNA sequence: TGTGCCAGCAGAACAATTACAGGGGTATGGAGTGGCTACACCTTC. Its translation is CASRTITGVWSGYTF.

The genes are TRBV9 and TRBJ2-5; D is unclear. Looked up from germline, CDR1 is SGDLS and CDR2 is YYNGEE. The V gene lost 0 bases and the J gene lost 0 bases, with 9 bases spanning the gap. The CDR3 loop spans 15 amino acids. In nucleotides, the CDR3 is TGTGCCAGCAGCGTAGAAGGCAGCAACCAAGAGACCCAGTACTTC. It translates to CASSVEGSNQETQYF.

This clonotype came up many times. The V and J genes are TRBV7-2 and TRBJ2-1; 11 bases are shared with TRBD2. V trimming: 0 bases; J trimming: 5 bases; junction bases outside the gene matches: 6. This CDR3 is 17 amino acids long. Germline V CDR1 and CDR2: SGHTA, FQGNSA. CDR3 nucleotide sequence: TGTGCCAGCAGCTTAGCCCGTGGGACTAGCGGACACAATGAGCAGTTCTTC. Translated: CASSLARGTSGHNEQFF.